The 10 T cell receptor beta chains reported below all come from one sample, sequenced in a study of blood T cell repertoires in COVID-19. Sequencing was performed with immunoSEQ multiplex PCR; in TCRdb, only in-frame clones are kept and a portion is missing. The table records fewer than 350,000 clones, more than 70% of them present only once. What was sequenced was PBMCs or T cells enriched from blood (not recorded which). Receptor source: a woman aged 60-75 years in a cohort exposed to, infected with or recovered from COVID-19 (not recorded which).

This clone was observed a handful of times. The chain has TRBV5-8 and TRBJ2-2; D is unresolved. The CDR3 runs to 13 residues. The V end was cut by 4 bases, the J end by 4 bases, with 8 bases between. Germline V gives CDR1 SGHTS, CDR2 YDEGEE. CDR3 sequence: CASSRTSTGELFF. The CDR3 DNA reads TGTGCCAGCAGCCGAACAAGCACCGGGGAGCTGTTTTTT.

The rearrangement joins TRBV7-6 to TRBJ1-4; the match to TRBD1 covers 8 bases. V lost 1 base and J lost 8; bases outside the gene matches: 6. This CDR3 has 15 residues. Germline CDR1 reads SGHVS; CDR2 reads FNYEAQ. CDR3 loop: CASSLEDRAGEKLFF. The CDR3 region has the DNA TGTGCCAGCAGCTTAGAGGACAGGGCTGGAGAAAAACTGTTTTTT.

The gene calls are TRBV28 and TRBJ2-7, with 8 nucleotides matching TRBD2. Trimming cost V 9 bases and J 6 bases; bases outside gene matches: 10. The germline V gene encodes CDR1 MDHEN and CDR2 SYDVKM. The CDR3 runs to 13 residues. DNA of the CDR3: TGTGCCAGTGGCGGGGGGAAAAGGGGCGAGCAGTACTTC. This translates into CASGGGKRGEQYF.

This chain links TRBV2 with TRBJ1-6, with a weak D call TRBD1 (5 bases). V lost 11 bases, J lost 6 bases, and 14 bases lay in between. This CDR3 spans 13 amino acids. Per the germline V gene, CDR1 is SNHLY and CDR2 is FYNNEI. CDR3 amino acids: CAGQNFINSPLHF. The CDR3 coding sequence is TGTGCCGGACAAAATTTTATTAATTCACCCCTCCACTTT.

This chain connects TRBV11-2 to TRBJ2-7; TRBD2 aligns across 10 bases. V shed 3 bases, J shed 3 bases, and the junction held 8 bases outside the gene matches. This CDR3 contains 16 residues. The germline V gene has CDR1 SGHAT and CDR2 FQNNGV. The CDR3 is CASSFWWASGSYEQYF. In DNA form, the CDR3 reads TGTGCCAGCAGCTTCTGGTGGGCTAGCGGGAGCTACGAGCAGTACTTC.

This chain uses TRBV7-2 with TRBJ2-5; perhaps TRBD2 as D (6 bases). The CDR3 runs 14 residues. V was pared by 2 bases and J by 7 bases, with 14 bases between. CDR1 is SGHTA, CDR2 FQGNSA, per germline. CDR3 DNA sequence: TGTGCCAGCAGCTTAAGCCGGGAGCAGGGGACCCAGTACTTC. Translating it yields CASSLSREQGTQYF.

This clone was picked up one time. The V call is TRBV23-1, the J call TRBJ2-7; TRBD2 agrees at 11 bases. TRBV23-1 is designated an ORF whose function remains uncertain. The CDR3 has 13 amino acids. As DNA, the CDR3 is TGCGCCAGCAGTCATCCGATGAAACTAGCGGGAGAAGTC. It encodes CASSHPMKLAGEV.

This clone is a singleton in its sample. This chain joins TRBV19 and TRBJ2-1, with 10 nucleotides matching TRBD2. The CDR3 length is 14 residues. Trimming took 3 bases from V and 7 from J; bases not matched to a gene: 3. Germline CDR1 is LNHDA and CDR2 is SQIVND (reference sequence). The chain's CDR3 is CASSITSGINEQFF. The CDR3 nucleotides read TGTGCCAGTAGTATTACTAGCGGGATAAATGAGCAGTTCTTC.

This sequence joins TRBV18 and TRBJ1-5; D is perhaps TRBD1 (6 bases). CDR1 is KGHSH, CDR2 LQKENI, per germline. V lost 2 bases to trimming and J lost 7 bases, with 15 bases between them. The CDR3 spans 15 residues. CDR3 nucleotides: TGTGCCAGCTCACCAGGCCAGGGGTTAGGGCAGCCCCAGCATTTT. The encoded protein is CASSPGQGLGQPQHF. The full variable domain, rest sourced from reference TRBV18 and TRBJ1-5, is NAGVMQNPRHLVRRRGQEARLRCSPMKGHSHVYWYRQLPEEGLKFMVYLQKENIIDESGMPKERFSAEFPKEGPSILRIQQVVRGDSAAYFCASSPGQGLGQPQHFGDGTRLSIL.

The CDR3 DNA is TGTGCCAGTAGAACAGCCTCTGGAAACACCATATATTTT. Its protein is CASRTASGNTIYF. V is TRBV19 and J is TRBJ1-3; unclear D gene. The CDR3 extends over 13 amino acids. CDR1 is LNHDA and CDR2 is SQIVND in the germline V gene (reference sequence). Trimming left V 6 bases short and J 0 bases short, with 6 bases between.